These 4 T cell receptor beta chains originate from one sample sequenced in a study of blood T cell repertoires in COVID-19. The table came from immunoSEQ multiplex PCR; TCRdb's copy has only in-frame clones and leaves some out. The sample has 70,000 to 95,000 clones; roughly nine tenths are singletons. The sequencing input was peripheral blood. These receptors came from a man aged 50-59 years with acute or convalescent COVID-19.

The gene calls are TRBV5-1 and TRBJ1-4; the D gene is possibly TRBD1 (5 bases). Trimming stripped 4 bases from V and 6 bases from J, with 13 bases between. This CDR3 has 14 amino acids. CDR1 SGHRS and CDR2 YFSETQ come from the germline V gene. CDR3 in DNA: TGCGCCAGCAGCGGCGGGGCGTCTGATGAAAAACTGTTTTTT. The encoded protein is CASSGGASDEKLFF.

This clone was picked up one time. This chain connects TRBV12-3 or TRBV12-4 to TRBJ1-6, with D perhaps TRBD1 (5 bases). The CDR3 is made up of 13 amino acids. V was pared by 6 bases and J by 11 bases, with 14 bases between. The CDR3 DNA reads TGTGCCAGCAGCTCACGACAGACTGCACCCCTCCACTTT. Translation gives CASSSRQTAPLHF.

This clone was detected only once. The rearrangement links TRBV14 to TRBJ2-7, with TRBD2 matching 7 bases. Trimming took 8 bases from V and 5 from J; bases not matched to a gene: 9. In germline, CDR1 is SGHDN, CDR2 FVKESK. The CDR3 spans 13 residues. CDR3 DNA sequence: TGTGCCAGCTCCGGGACTACTCGCCACGAGCAGTACTTC. Amino acids: CASSGTTRHEQYF.

The rearrangement links TRBV5-1 to TRBJ2-2; 10 positions match TRBD2. Germline CDR1 reads SGHRS; CDR2 reads YFSETQ. This CDR3 is 17 amino acids long. Unmatched junction bases numbered 7, after V lost 4 bases and J lost 1 base. The CDR3 nucleotides are TGCGCCAGCAGCCTAGACTCTAGCGGGGGGAACACCGGGGAGCTGTTTTTT. This gives the protein CASSLDSSGGNTGELFF.